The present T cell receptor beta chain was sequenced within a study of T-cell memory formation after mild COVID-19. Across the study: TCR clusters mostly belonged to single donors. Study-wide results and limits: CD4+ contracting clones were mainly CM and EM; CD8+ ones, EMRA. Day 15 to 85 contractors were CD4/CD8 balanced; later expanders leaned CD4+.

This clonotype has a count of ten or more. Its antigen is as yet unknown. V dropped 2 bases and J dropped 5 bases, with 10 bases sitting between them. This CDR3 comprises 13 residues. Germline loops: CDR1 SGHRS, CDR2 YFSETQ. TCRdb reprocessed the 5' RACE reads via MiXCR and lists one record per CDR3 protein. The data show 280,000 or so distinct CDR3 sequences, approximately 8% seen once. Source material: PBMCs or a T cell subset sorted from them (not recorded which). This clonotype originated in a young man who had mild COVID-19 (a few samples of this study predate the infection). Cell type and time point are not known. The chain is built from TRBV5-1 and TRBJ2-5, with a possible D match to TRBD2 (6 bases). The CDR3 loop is CASSFPGVETQYF. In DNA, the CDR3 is TGCGCCAGCAGCTTTCCGGGGGTCGAGACCCAGTACTTC.